The source of this T cell receptor (beta chain) is a study of CD4+ T cells in melanoma. The method was immunoSEQ multiplex PCR; TCRdb's version includes in-frame clones alone and lacks a portion of them. Of some 6,800 clones in the sample, around 50% are singletons; the top ten hold roughly a sixth. General study results and limits: In melanoma, neoantigen-specific CD4+ T cells reportedly differed in differentiation state. A reported correlation linked neoantigen-specific CD4+ T cells to CD8+, macrophage and B cell function.

This clone was found once. Its antigen is not identified. The sample consisted of cells from a culture (not recorded whether cultured in vitro). The sequence derives from a human donor with melanoma.

As DNA, the CDR3 is TGTGCCAGCAGAACACAGGGGGGGAGGACTGAAGCTTTCTTT. Protein: CASRTQGGRTEAFF. V usage is TRBV6-5 and J usage is TRBJ1-1; 8 nucleotides agree with TRBD1. The CDR3 has 14 residues. Per germline, CDR1 MNHEY and CDR2 SVGAGI. J gave up 5 bases and V 6 bases, and 8 bases lay outside the gene matches.